The T cell receptor beta chain described here comes from a study of T cells in localized non-small cell lung cancer. There are 14 residues in the CDR3. V gave up 4 bases and J gave up 6 bases; unmatched junction bases: 8. Germline V gene sequence: CDR1 MGHRA, CDR2 YSYEKL. Some clones are missing from TCRdb's copy, which holds only in-frame ones; the method was immunoSEQ multiplex PCR. The table has tens of thousands of clones, about 85% seen once. Study-wide results and caveats: Clonality of T cells reached its maximum in uninvolved adjacent lung, surpassing tumor.

In regard to this clone: The antigen is unknown.

The chain links TRBV4-1 to TRBJ1-1; 7 nucleotides align to TRBD1. The sequence derives from a man between 40 and 69 years old with stage II lung adenocarcinoma. The sequencing used PBMCs, collected before any cancer treatment. The DNA for the CDR3 is TGCGCCAGCAGCCTTTCCACACAGGGGCCTGAAGCTTTCTTT. Protein product: CASSLSTQGPEAFF.